This T cell receptor beta chain was recovered during a study of shared clonotypes between healthy human individuals. Study background: Three CD4 naive, three CD4 memory, two CD8 naive and one CD8 memory plate were used per donor. Study results and limitations: A handful of donors had approximately 4.6% of their naive CD4 clonotypes in common. Clonotype sharing among donors, it was expected, would be affected by sequencing depth. Tissues were not sampled, only blood, and their repertoires likely differ.

Assay: immunoSEQ multiplex PCR; the TCRdb copy retains only in-frame clones and omits some. The sample lists approximately 710,000 clones; about 90% were seen once. Details on this clone: Its target is unknown.

The CDR3 length is 16 residues. Germline CDR1 MGHDK, CDR2 SYGVNS. J was trimmed by 2 bases and V by 3 bases; bases with no gene match: 7. The chain employs TRBV25-1 and TRBJ1-3, with TRBD1 identical over 7 bases. The sequencing sample was made of memory CD8+ T cells from PBMCs. Documented subset: CD45RO+ cells pooled with CCR7-negative TemRA cells. This TCR was recovered from a young man in good health. Some clones in this sample may be carry-over from other donors' samples. CDR3 DNA: TGTGCCAGCAGTGAGGGGACAGAGGGGGCTGGAAACACCATATATTTT. The encoded protein is CASSEGTEGAGNTIYF. The whole variable domain, filled in from reference TRBV25-1 and TRBJ1-3, reads EADIYQTPRYLVIGTGKKITLECSQTMGHDKMYWYQQDPGMELHLIHYSYGVNSTEKGDLSSESTVSRIRTEHFPLTLESARPSHTSQYLCASSEGTEGAGNTIYFGEGSWLTVV.